This T cell receptor (beta chain) was profiled in a study of CD4 T cells in relation to SARS-CoV-2 and coronaviruses. Study-level information: Negative control cultures got HIV-1 Nef peptides or no peptide.

V shed 2 bases and J shed 2 bases, with 9 bases lying between them. From germline, CDR1 is GTSNPN and CDR2 SVGIG (reference sequence). This CDR3 has 14 amino acids. The data were produced by immunoSEQ multiplex PCR, yet TCRdb's version contains in-frame clones alone and is incomplete. The table lists about 19,000 clones, around 77% of them singletons. CD4+ T cells from unexposed donors were obtained before the COVID-19 pandemic (2011-2018). After about ten days of culture, CD4+ T cells were isolated. Testing used SARS-CoV-2 S/N and four cold-coronavirus spikes on unexposed-donor CD4+ T cells, cells permitting. Cultures received half-medium IL-2 refreshes on days 3 and 7. On this clone: The target antigen is unknown.

The sequenced material came from CD4+ T cells from PBMCs, cultured in vitro. This receptor was taken from a human donor in good health. This rearrangement joins TRBV30 to TRBJ2-2; D uncertain. The CDR3 loop reads CAWSRLLNTGELFF. In DNA, the CDR3 is TGTGCCTGGAGTAGACTCCTAAACACCGGGGAGCTGTTTTTT.